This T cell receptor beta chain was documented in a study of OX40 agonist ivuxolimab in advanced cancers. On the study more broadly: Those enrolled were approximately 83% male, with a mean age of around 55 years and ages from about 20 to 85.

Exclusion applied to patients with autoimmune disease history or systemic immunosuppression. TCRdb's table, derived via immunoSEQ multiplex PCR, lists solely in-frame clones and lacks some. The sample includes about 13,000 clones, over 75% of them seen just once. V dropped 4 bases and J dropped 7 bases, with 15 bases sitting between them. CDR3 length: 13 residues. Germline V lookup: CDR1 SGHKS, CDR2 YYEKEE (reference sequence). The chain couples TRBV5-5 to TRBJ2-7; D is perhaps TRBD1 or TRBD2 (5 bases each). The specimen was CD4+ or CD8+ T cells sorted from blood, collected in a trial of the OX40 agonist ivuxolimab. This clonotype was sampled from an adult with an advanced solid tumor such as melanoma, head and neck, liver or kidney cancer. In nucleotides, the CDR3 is TGTGCCAGCAGCGGCTTCGGGGCTCCTGAGCAGTACTTC. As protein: CASSGFGAPEQYF.